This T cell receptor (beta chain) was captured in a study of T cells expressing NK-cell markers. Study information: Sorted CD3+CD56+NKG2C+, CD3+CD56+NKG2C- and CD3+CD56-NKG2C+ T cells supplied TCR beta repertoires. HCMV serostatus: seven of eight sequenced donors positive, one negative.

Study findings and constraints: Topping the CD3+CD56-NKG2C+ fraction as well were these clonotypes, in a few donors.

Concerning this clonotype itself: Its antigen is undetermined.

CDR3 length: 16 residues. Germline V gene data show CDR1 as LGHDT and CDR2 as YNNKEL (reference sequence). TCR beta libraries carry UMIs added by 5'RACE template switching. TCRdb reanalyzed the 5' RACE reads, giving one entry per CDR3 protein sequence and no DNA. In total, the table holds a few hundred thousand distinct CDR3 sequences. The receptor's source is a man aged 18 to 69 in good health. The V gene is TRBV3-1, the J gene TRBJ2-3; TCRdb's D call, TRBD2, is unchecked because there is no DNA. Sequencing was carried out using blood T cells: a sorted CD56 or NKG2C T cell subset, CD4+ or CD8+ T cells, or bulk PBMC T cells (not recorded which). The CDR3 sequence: CASSPRLSVATDTQYF.